This TCR beta chain originates from a study of T cell repertoires in cytomegalovirus infection. Study in general: Evidence of both CMV infection and a matching HLA type came from public TCR beta signatures.

Remarks on this clonotype: No antigen is known for it.

TCRdb used MiXCR to reprocess the reads, holding one entry per CDR3 protein. Here the sample spans 55,000 to 70,000 distinct CDR3 sequences, about 22% being singletons. Per germline, CDR1 SGDLS and CDR2 YYNGEE. The CDR3 covers 14 residues. Trimming left V 1 base short and J 5 bases short, with 7 bases between. The sequencing sample was made of PBMCs, sequenced either directly or after in vitro stimulation (not recorded which). This chain joins TRBV9 and TRBJ1-6; tentatively, D is TRBD1 (5 bases). The sequence was obtained from a human donor in good health (CMV status not recorded). Some clones in this sample may be carry-over from other donors' samples. CDR3: CASSVIGDNSPLHF. The CDR3 coding sequence is TGTGCCAGCAGCGTAATAGGGGATAATTCACCCCTCCACTTT.